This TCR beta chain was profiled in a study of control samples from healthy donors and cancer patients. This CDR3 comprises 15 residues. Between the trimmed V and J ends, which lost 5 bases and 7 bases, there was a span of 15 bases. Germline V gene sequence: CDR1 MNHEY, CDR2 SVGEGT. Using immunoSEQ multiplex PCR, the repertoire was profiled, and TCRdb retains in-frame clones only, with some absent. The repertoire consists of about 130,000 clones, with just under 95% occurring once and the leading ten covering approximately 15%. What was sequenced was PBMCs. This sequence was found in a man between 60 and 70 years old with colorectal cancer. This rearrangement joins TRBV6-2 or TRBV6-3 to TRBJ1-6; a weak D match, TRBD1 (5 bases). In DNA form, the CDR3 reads TGTGCCAGCAGTGACCGGGGACGGTCAAATTCACCCCTCCACTTT. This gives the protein CASSDRGRSNSPLHF.